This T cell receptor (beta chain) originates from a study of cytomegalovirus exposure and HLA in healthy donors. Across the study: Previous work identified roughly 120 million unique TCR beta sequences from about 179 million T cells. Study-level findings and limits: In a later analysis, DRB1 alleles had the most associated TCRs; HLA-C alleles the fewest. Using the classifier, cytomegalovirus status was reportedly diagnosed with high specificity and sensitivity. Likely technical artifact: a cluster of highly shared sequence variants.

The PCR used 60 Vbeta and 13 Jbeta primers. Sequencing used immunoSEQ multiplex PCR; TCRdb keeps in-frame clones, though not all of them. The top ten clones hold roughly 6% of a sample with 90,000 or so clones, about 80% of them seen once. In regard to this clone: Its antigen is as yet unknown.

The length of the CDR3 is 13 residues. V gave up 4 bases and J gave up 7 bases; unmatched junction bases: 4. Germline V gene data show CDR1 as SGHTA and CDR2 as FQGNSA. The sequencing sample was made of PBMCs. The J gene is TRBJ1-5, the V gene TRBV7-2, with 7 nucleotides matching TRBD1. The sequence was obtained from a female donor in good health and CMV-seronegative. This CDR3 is CASSSDRAQPQHF. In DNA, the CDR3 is TGTGCCAGCAGCTCCGACAGGGCCCAGCCCCAGCATTTT.